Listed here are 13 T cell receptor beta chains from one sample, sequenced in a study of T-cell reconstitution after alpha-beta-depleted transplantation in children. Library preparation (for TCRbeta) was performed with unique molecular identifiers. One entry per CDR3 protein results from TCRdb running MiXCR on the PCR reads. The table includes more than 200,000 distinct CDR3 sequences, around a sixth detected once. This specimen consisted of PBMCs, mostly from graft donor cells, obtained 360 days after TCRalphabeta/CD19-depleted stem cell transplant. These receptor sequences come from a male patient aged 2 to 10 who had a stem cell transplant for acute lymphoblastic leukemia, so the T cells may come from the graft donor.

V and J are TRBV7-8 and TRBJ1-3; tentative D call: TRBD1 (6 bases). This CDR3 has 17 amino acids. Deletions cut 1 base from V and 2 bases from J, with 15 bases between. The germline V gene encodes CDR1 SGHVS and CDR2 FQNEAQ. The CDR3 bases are TGTGCCAGCAGCTTAGTGCAGGGGAGTTTAGCTGGAAACACCATATATTTT. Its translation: CASSLVQGSLAGNTIYF.

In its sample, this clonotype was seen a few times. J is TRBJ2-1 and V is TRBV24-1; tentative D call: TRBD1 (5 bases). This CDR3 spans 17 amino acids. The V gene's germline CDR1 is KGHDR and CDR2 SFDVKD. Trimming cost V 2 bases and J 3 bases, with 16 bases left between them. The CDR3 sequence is CATSDSVAGLRYNEQFF. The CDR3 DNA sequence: TGTGCCACCAGTGATTCGGTAGCAGGGCTGCGCTACAATGAGCAGTTCTTC.

This chain's CDR3 is CASSDSTYSGNTIYF. In DNA form, the CDR3 reads TGTGCCAGCAGTGACAGCACTTACTCTGGAAACACCATATATTTT. V usage is TRBV7-2 and J usage is TRBJ1-3; D perhaps matches TRBD1 (5 bases). The CDR3 has 15 amino acids. The germline gives CDR1 SGHTA, CDR2 FQGNSA. Trimming left V 6 bases short and J 0 bases short, with 12 bases between.

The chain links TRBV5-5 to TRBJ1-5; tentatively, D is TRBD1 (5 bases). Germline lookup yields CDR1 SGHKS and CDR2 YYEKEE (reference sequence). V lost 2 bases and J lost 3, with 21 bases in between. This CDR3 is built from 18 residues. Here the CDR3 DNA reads TGTGCCAGCAGCTTAAGGCCGGACGCCGACAGACCCAATCAGCCCCAGCATTTT. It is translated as CASSLRPDADRPNQPQHF.

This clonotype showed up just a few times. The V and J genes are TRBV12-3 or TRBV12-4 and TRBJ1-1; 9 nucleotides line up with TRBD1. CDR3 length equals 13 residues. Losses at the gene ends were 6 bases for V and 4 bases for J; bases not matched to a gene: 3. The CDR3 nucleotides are TGTGCCAGCAGCGACAGGGGGGTCACTGAAGCTTTCTTT. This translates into CASSDRGVTEAFF.

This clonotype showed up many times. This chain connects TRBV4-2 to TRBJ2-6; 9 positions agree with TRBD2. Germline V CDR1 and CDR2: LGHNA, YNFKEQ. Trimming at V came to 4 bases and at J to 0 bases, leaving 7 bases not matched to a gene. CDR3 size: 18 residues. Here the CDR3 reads CASSRGLAVDSGANVLTF. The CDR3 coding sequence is TGTGCCAGCAGCCGGGGACTAGCAGTAGACTCTGGGGCCAACGTCCTGACTTTC.

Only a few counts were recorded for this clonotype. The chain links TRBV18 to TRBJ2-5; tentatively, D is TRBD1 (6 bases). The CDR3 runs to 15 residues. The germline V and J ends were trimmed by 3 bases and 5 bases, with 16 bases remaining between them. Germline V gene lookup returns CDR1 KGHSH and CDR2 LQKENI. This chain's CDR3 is CASSPSGALRETQYF. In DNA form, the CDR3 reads TGTGCCAGCTCACCTTCAGGGGCCCTTCGGGAGACCCAGTACTTC. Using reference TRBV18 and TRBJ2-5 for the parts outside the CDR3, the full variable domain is NAGVMQNPRHLVRRRGQEARLRCSPMKGHSHVYWYRQLPEEGLKFMVYLQKENIIDESGMPKERFSAEFPKEGPSILRIQQVVRGDSAAYFCASSPSGALRETQYFGPGTRLLVL.

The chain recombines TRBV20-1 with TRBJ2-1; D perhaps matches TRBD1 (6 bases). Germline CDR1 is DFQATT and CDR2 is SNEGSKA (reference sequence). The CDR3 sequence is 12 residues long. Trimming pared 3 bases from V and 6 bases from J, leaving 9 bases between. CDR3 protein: CSASWTANEQFF. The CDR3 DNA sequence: TGCAGTGCTAGCTGGACAGCCAATGAGCAGTTCTTC.

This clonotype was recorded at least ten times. The CDR3: CASSPGQAYEQYF. In nucleotides, the CDR3 is TGCGCCAGCAGCCCGGGACAGGCCTACGAGCAGTACTTC. V usage is TRBV4-3 and J usage is TRBJ2-7; the match to TRBD1 covers 8 bases. CDR3 length equals 13 residues. The germline CDR1 and CDR2 sequences are LGHNA and YSLEER. V lost 4 bases to trimming and J lost 2 bases; unmatched junction nucleotides: 1.

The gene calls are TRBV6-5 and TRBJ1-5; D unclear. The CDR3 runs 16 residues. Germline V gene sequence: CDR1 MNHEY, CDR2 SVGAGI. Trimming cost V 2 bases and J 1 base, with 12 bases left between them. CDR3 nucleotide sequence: TGTGCCAGCAGTTACCAGAGTGGTGGAAGCAATCAGCCCCAGCATTTT. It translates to CASSYQSGGSNQPQHF.

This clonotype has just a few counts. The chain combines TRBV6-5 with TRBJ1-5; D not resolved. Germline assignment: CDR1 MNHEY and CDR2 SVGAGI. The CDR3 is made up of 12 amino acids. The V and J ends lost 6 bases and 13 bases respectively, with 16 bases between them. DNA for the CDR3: TGTGCCAGCAGCGACCCTCGCGGTTTGCAGCATTTT. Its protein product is CASSDPRGLQHF.

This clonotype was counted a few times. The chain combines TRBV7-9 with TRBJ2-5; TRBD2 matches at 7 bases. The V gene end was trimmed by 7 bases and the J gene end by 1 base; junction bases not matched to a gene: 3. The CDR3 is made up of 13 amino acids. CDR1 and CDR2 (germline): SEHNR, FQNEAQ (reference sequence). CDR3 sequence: CASTLAAQETQYF. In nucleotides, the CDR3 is TGTGCCAGCACCCTAGCGGCCCAAGAGACCCAGTACTTC.

CDR3 region: CASSVGDRSYEQYF. In DNA form, the CDR3 reads TGTGCCAGCAGCGTAGGGGACCGCTCCTACGAGCAGTACTTC. The rearrangement joins TRBV9 to TRBJ2-7; D may be TRBD1 or TRBD2 (5 bases each). Germline V gives CDR1 SGDLS, CDR2 YYNGEE. V lost 0 bases to trimming and J lost 0 bases, with 7 bases between them. This CDR3 is 14 amino acids long.